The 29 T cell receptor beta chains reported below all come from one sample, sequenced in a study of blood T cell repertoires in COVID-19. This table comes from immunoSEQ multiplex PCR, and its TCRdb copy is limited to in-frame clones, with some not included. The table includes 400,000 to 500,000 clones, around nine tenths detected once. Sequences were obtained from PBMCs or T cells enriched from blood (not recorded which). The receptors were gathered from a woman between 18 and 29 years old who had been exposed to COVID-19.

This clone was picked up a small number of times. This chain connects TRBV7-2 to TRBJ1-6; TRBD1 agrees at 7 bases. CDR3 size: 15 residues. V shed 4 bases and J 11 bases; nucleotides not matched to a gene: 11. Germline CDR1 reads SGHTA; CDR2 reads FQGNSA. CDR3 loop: CASSSRQGQGAPLHF. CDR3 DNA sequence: TGTGCCAGCAGCTCCAGACAGGGCCAAGGCGCACCCCTCCACTTT. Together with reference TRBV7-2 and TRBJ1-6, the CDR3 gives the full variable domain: GAGVSQSPSNKVTEKGKDVELRCDPISGHTALYWYRQSLGQGLEFLIYFQGNSAPDKSGLPSDRFSAERTGGSVSTLTIQRTQQEDSAVYLCASSSRQGQGAPLHFGNGTRLTVT.

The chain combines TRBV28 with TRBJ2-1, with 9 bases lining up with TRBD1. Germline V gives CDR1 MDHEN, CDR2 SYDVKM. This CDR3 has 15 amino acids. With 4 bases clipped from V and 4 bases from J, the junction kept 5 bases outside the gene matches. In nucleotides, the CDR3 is TGTGCCAGCAGTTCCGCGACAGGGGGATACAATGAGCAGTTCTTC. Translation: CASSSATGGYNEQFF.

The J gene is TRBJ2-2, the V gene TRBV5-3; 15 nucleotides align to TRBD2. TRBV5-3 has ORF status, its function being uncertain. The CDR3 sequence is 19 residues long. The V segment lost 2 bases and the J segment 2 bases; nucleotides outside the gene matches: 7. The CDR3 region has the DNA TGTGCCAGAAGCTTCTTAGGACTAGCGGGGGGGCCCAACACCGGGGAGCTGTTTTTT. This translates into CARSFLGLAGGPNTGELFF.

CDR3 protein: CASSLAGQPQHF. CDR3 nucleotides: TGTGCCAGCAGCTTGGCCGGTCAGCCCCAGCATTTT. V and J are TRBV5-4 and TRBJ1-5; no clear D gene. The V end lost 0 bases, the J end lost 6 bases, and 4 bases lay between the germline ends. Germline CDR1 and CDR2: SGHNT and YYREEE (reference sequence). The CDR3 loop spans 12 amino acids.

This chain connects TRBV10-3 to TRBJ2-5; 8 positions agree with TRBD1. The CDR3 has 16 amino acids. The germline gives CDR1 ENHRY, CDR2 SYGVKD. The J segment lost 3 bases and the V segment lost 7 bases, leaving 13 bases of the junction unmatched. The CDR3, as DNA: TGTGCCATCAATCCCCTGCGGGGACAGGTAAAAGAGACCCAGTACTTC. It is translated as CAINPLRGQVKETQYF.

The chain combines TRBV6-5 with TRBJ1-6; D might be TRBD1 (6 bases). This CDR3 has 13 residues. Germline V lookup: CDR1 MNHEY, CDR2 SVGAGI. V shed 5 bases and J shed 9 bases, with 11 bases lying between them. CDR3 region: CASSLTGGSPLHF. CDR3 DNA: TGTGCCAGCAGTCTGACAGGAGGTTCACCCCTCCACTTT.

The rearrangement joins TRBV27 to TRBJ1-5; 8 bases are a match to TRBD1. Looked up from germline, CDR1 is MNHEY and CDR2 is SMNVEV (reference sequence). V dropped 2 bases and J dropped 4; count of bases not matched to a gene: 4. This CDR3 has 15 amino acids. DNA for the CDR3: TGTGCCAGCAGTTTAAGGACAGGGACTAATCAGCCCCAGCATTTT. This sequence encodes CASSLRTGTNQPQHF.

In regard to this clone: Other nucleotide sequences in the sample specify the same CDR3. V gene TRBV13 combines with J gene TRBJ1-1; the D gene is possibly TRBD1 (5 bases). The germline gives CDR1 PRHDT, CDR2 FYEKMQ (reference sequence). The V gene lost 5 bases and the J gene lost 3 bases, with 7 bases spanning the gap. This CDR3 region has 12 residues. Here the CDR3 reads CASSPGDTEAFF. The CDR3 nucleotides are TGTGCCAGCAGCCCGGGGGACACTGAAGCTTTCTTT. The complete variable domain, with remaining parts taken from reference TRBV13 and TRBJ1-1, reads AAGVIQSPRHLIKEKRETATLKCYPIPRHDTVYWYQQGPGQDPQFLISFYEKMQSDKGSIPDRFSAQQFSDYHSELNMSSLELGDSALYFCASSPGDTEAFFGQGTRLTVV.

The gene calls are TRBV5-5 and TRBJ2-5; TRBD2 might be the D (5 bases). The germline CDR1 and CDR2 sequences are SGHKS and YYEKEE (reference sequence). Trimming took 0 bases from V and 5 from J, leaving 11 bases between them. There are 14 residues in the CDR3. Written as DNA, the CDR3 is TGTGCCAGCAGCTTGGACTTGGGCGGGGAGACCCAGTACTTC. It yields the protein CASSLDLGGETQYF.

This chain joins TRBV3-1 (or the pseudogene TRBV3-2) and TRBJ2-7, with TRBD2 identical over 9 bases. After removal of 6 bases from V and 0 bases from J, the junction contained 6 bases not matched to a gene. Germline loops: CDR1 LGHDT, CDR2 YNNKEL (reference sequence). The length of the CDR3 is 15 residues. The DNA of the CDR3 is TGTGCCAGCAGAGGTAGCGGGGGATCCTCCTACGAGCAGTACTTC. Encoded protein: CASRGSGGSSYEQYF.

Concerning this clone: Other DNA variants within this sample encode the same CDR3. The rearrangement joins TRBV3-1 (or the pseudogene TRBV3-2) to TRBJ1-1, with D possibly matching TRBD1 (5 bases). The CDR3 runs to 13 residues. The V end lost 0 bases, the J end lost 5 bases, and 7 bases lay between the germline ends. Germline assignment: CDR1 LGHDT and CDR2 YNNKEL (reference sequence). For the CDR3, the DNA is TGTGCCAGCAGCCAAGATCGGGGGACTGAAGCTTTCTTT. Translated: CASSQDRGTEAFF.

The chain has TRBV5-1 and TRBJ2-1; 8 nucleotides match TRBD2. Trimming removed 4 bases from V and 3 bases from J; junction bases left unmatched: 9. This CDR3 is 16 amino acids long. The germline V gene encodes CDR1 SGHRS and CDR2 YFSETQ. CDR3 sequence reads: CASSPGGREDYNEQFF. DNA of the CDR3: TGCGCCAGCAGCCCCGGCGGGCGGGAGGACTACAATGAGCAGTTCTTC.

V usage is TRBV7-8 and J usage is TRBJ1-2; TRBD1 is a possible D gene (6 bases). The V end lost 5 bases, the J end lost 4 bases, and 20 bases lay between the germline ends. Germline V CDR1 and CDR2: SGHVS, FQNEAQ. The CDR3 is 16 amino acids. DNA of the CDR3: TGTGCCAGCAGCACTAGGACAGCCCAGTTGGCCTATGGCTACACCTTC. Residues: CASSTRTAQLAYGYTF.

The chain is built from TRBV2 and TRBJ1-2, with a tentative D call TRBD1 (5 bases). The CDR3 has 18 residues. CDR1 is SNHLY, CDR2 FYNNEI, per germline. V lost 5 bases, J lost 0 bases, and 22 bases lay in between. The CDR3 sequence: CASSPQETRISANYGYTF. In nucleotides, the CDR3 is TGTGCCAGCAGTCCACAGGAGACTAGGATTTCTGCTAACTATGGCTACACCTTC.

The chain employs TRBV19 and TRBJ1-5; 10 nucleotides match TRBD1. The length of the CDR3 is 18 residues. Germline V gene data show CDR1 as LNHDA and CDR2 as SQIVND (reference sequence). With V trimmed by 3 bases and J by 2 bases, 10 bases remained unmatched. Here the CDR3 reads CASSIGDRGTRGNQPQHF. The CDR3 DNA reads TGTGCCAGTAGTATCGGGGACAGGGGCACGCGCGGCAATCAGCCCCAGCATTTT.

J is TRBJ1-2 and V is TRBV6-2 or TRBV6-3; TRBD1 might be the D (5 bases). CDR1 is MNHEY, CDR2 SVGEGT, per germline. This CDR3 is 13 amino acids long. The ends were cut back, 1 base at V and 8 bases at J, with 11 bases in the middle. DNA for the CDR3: TGTGCCAGCAGTTACTTCCAGGGTTGGGGCTACACCTTC. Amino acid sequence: CASSYFQGWGYTF.

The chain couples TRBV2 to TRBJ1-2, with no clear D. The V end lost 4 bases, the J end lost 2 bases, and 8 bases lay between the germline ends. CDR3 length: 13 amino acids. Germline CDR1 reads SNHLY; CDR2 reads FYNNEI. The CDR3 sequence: CASSVTYNYGYTF. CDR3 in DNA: TGTGCCAGCAGTGTCACCTACAACTATGGCTACACCTTC. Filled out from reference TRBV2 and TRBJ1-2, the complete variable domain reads EPEVTQTPSHQVTQMGQEVILRCVPISNHLYFYWYRQILGQKVEFLVSFYNNEISEKSEIFDDQFSVERPDGSNFTLKIRSTKLEDSAMYFCASSVTYNYGYTFGSGTRLTVV.

CDR3 in amino acids: CASSLAGLAAYEQYF. DNA for the CDR3: TGCGCCAGCAGCTTGGCGGGACTAGCGGCCTACGAGCAGTACTTC. This rearrangement joins TRBV5-1 to TRBJ2-7, with TRBD2 matching 11 bases. The CDR3 runs to 15 residues. Unmatched junction bases numbered 1, after V lost 0 bases and J lost 2 bases. Germline assignment: CDR1 SGHRS and CDR2 YFSETQ.

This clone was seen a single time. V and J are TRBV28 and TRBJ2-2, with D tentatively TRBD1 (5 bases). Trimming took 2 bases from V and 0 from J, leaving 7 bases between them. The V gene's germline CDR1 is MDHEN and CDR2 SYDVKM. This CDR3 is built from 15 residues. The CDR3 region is CASSLRQTNTGELFF. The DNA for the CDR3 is TGTGCCAGCAGTTTAAGACAGACGAACACCGGGGAGCTGTTTTTT.

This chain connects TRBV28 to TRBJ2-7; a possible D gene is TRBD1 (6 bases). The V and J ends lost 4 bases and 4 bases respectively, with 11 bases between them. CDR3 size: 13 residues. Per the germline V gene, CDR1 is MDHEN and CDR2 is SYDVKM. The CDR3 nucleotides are TGTGCCAGCAGTTCAGACAGGTTATACGAGCAGTACTTC. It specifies CASSSDRLYEQYF.

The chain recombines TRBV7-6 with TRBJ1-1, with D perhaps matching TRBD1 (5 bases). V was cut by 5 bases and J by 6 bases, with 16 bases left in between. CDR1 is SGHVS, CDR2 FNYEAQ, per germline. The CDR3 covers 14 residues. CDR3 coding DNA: TGTGCCAGCAGCCCCGGGGGGGTAGTCGCTGAAGCTTTCTTT. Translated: CASSPGGVVAEAFF.

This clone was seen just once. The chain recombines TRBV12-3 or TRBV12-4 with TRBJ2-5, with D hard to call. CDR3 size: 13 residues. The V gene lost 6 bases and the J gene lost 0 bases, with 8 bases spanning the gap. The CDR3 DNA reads TGTGCCAGCAGCCTCTCGGACCAAGAGACCCAGTACTTC. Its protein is CASSLSDQETQYF.

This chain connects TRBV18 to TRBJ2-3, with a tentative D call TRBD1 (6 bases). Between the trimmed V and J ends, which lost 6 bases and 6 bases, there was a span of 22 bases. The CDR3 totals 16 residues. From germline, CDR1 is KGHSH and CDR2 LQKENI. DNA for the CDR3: TGTGCCAGCTCTCCATGGGACAACCTCGGTAGGGATACGCAGTATTTT. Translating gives CASSPWDNLGRDTQYF.

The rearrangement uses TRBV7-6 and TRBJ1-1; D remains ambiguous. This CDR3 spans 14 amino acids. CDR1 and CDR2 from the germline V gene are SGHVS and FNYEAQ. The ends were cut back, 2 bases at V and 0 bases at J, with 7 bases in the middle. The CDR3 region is CASSLTGMNTEAFF. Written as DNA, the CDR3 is TGTGCCAGCAGCTTAACGGGGATGAACACTGAAGCTTTCTTT.

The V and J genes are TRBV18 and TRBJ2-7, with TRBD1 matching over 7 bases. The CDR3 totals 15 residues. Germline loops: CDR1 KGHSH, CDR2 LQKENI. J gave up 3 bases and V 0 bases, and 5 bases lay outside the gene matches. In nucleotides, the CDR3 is TGTGCCAGCTCACCACCGAACAGGGGTTACTACGAGCAGTACTTC. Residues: CASSPPNRGYYEQYF.

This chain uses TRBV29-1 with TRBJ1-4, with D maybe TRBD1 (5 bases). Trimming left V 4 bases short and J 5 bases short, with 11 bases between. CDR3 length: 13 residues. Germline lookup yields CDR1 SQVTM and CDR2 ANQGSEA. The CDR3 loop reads CSVAPGLNEKLFF. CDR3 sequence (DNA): TGCAGCGTTGCCCCAGGGCTAAATGAAAAACTGTTTTTT.

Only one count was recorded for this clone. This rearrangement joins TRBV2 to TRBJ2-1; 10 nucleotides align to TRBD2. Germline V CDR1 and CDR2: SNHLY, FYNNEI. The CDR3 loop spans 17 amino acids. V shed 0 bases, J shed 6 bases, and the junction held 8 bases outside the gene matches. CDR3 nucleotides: TGTGCCAGCAGTGAAGCTCTCGGGATAGCGGGAGGCAATGAGCAGTTCTTC. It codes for CASSEALGIAGGNEQFF.

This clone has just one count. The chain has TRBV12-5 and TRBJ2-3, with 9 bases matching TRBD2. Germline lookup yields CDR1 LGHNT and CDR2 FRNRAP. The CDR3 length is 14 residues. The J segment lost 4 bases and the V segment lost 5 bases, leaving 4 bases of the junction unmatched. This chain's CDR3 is CASGTGLAPDTQYF. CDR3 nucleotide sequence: TGTGCTAGTGGTACGGGACTAGCCCCAGATACGCAGTATTTT. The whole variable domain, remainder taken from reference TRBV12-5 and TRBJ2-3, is DARVTQTPRHKVTEMGQEVTMRCQPILGHNTVFWYRQTMMQGLELLAYFRNRAPLDDSGMPKDRFSAEMPDATLATLKIQPSEPRDSAVYFCASGTGLAPDTQYFGPGTRLTVL.

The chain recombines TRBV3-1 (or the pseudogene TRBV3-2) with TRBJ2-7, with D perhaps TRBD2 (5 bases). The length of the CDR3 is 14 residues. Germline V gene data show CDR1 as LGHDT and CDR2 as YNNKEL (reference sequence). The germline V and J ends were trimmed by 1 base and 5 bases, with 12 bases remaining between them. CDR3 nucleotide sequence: TGTGCCAGCAGCCAAGGACTAAGTTCGAACGAGCAGTACTTC. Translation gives CASSQGLSSNEQYF.